Listed below are T cell receptor beta chains from one sample, sequenced in a study of tumor and adjacent non-tumor tissue in lung cancer. Using its own MiXCR run on the multiplex PCR reads, TCRdb lists one record per CDR3 protein. The data show more than 90,000 distinct CDR3 sequences, with around 64% seen just once and around 16% held by the top ten. Material for sequencing was lung tumor tissue. These receptors were obtained from a man between 60 and 75 years old with non-small cell lung cancer. Each CDR3 is given with its conserved first and last residue. The order of the fields is J gene, V gene, CDR3 length, clone size, D gene, CDR3 DNA, CDR3 protein. The D gene is left open where the match is weak. Some rows have no size entry. The others give once, few or many, or a class for an expanded clone.

TRBJ2-4	TRBV4-2	19	-	-	TGTGCCGGCAGCCAAGCGCAGGCTAGGGGATCGTTATCCAAAAACATTCAGTACTTC	CAGSQAQARGSLSKNIQYF
TRBJ2-7	TRBV29-1	12	-	TRBD1	TGCAGCCGACAGGGGTCCCACGATGAGCAGTACTTC	CSRQGSHDEQYF
TRBJ2-7	TRBV11-2	14	-	TRBD1	TGTGCCAGCAGCTCCGCTGGGGACAGCCGCGAACAATACTTC	CASSSAGDSREQYF
TRBJ2-5	TRBV29-1	12	many	-	TGCAGCGCGAATAGGGGTCAAGAGACCCAGTACTTC	CSANRGQETQYF
TRBJ2-1	TRBV19	14	few	TRBD1	TGTGCCAGTAGGGGGGGACAGGGGGCATTCGAGCAGTTCTTC	CASRGGQGAFEQFF
TRBJ2-3	TRBV5-1	15	few	TRBD2	TGCGCCAGCAGCTTGCTCGGGCGGGGGACAGATACGCAGTATTTT	CASSLLGRGTDTQYF
TRBJ2-2	TRBV11-2	16	many	TRBD1	TGTGCCAGCAGCTTAGTGGGCACAGGGGTTGCCGGGGAGCTGTTTTTT	CASSLVGTGVAGELFF
TRBJ2-1	TRBV11-2	14	-	TRBD2	TGTGCCAACCCGGGGGGTAGCAATAGGAATGAGCAGTTCTTC	CANPGGSNRNEQFF
TRBJ2-1	TRBV6-5	15	once	TRBD2	TGTGCCGGTAGGATTAGACGGGACTACTTTAATGAGCAGTTCTTC	CAGRIRRDYFNEQFF
TRBJ2-1	TRBV30	11	-	-	TGTCCCGGATGTAAAGGGACTGAGCAGTTCTTC	CPGCKGTEQFF
TRBJ2-6	TRBV11-1	17	-	-	TGTGCCAGCAGCTTTAGCCCTGGTATCTGTGGGGCCAACGTTCTGACTTTC	CASSFSPGICGANVLTF
TRBJ2-2	TRBV12-3/TRBV12-4	16	-	-	TGTGTCAGCAGTTTAGGTCCAGGGGTGGACACCGGTAAGCTGTTTTTT	CVSSLGPGVDTGKLFF
TRBJ2-5	TRBV7-9	13	-	-	TGTGCCAGCAGCTTAGCCCTCCAAGAGACCCAGTACTTC	CASSLALQETQYF
TRBJ1-2	TRBV14	14	-	-	TGTGCCAGCAGCCGAGAGGTCGGACGAGATGGCTACACCTTC	CASSREVGRDGYTF
TRBJ1-3	TRBV29-1	11	many	-	TGCAGCGTTGACAGAGGTGACACCATATATTTT	CSVDRGDTIYF
TRBJ1-5	TRBV6-6	18	-	TRBD1	TGTGCCAGCAGTTACTTCGGGTGGGGACAGAATAGCAATCAGCCCCAGCATTTT	CASSYFGWGQNSNQPQHF
TRBJ1-1	TRBV6-5	18	-	-	TGTGCCAGCAGTTCACCATTAGGACAAGCGGGAAGGGGCACTGAAGCTTTCTTT	CASSSPLGQAGRGTEAFF
TRBJ2-5	TRBV28	15	-	-	TGTACCAGCAGTTCCCCGACCCCAGGACAAGAGACCCAGTACTTC	CTSSSPTPGQETQYF
TRBJ1-1	TRBV12-5	15	-	-	TGTGCTAGTGGTTTGTCAAGGGGGGGAAACACTAAAGCTTTCTTT	CASGLSRGGNTKAFF
TRBJ2-1	TRBV11-1	17	-	-	TGTGCAAGCAGCCCCCAAGGCGGACTACCGGACCACAATGACCAGTTCTTC	CASSPQGGLPDHNDQFF
TRBJ1-5	TRBV4-1	16	-	-	TGCGCCAACAGCCCCCAATCCGGGTGGTCAAATCAGCCCCAGCATTTT	CANSPQSGWSNQPQHF
TRBJ2-1	TRBV18	15	-	TRBD2	TGTGCCAGCTTCGGACTAGCGGGAGGTTACAATGAGCAGTTCTTC	CASFGLAGGYNEQFF
TRBJ1-1	TRBV11-2	16	-	-	TGCGCCAGCAGCTTTCACAGGGCCAGGGTGAGCACTGAAGCTCTCTTT	CASSFHRARVSTEALF
TRBJ2-1	TRBV5-6	16	-	TRBD2	TGTACCAGCGGCTTGGACGGACGGACTAGCGGGAGCGGACGGTTCTTC	CTSGLDGRTSGSGRFF
TRBJ2-3	TRBV5-4	13	few	-	TGTGCCAGCAGCCGGCCTGGCACAGATACGCAGTATTTT	CASSRPGTDTQYF
TRBJ2-3	TRBV5-6	15	once	-	TGTGCCAGCAACTTCAGCACAAACTTGGCAGGTACGCAGTATTTT	CASNFSTNLAGTQYF
TRBJ2-7	TRBV6-2/TRBV6-3	15	-	-	TGTGCCAGCAGTTCCCCAGTAGCGGGACAGAACGAGCAGTACTTT	CASSSPVAGQNEQYF
TRBJ2-7	TRBV30	15	-	TRBD1	TGTGTCTGGAACAGCTTCCAGGACAGGGCCTACGAGCAGTACTTC	CVWNSFQDRAYEQYF
TRBJ2-3	TRBV10-1	15	-	TRBD1	TGCGCCAGCAGCGCCGTGACAGGGCTGGGAGATACGCAGTGTTTT	CASSAVTGLGDTQCF
TRBJ1-3	TRBV12-3/TRBV12-4	17	-	-	TGTGCCAGCAGTTTAGCGGGGACGCACCAAAAGAGAGACACCATATATTTT	CASSLAGTHQKRDTIYF
TRBJ1-5	TRBV11-2	15	-	-	TGTGCCAGCGGCGCATCGGATTCCTGGGGTCAGCCCCAGCATTTT	CASGASDSWGQPQHF
TRBJ2-7	TRBV4-3	12	-	-	TGCGCCAGCAGCCAAACCGAGTCACAGCAGTACTTC	CASSQTESQQYF
TRBJ2-1	TRBV20-1	19	many	TRBD2	TGCAGTGCCACCTCCCCGGGACTAGCGGGAGAGTGGTCCTACAATGAGCAGTTCTTC	CSATSPGLAGEWSYNEQFF
TRBJ1-5	TRBV2	12	few	-	TGTGCCAGCAGTCTCAGGGTTGGACCCCAGCATTTT	CASSLRVGPQHF
TRBJ1-5	TRBV2	13	-	-	TGTGCCAGTAGGGGTTTGAGCAATCAGCCCCAGCATTTT	CASRGLSNQPQHF
TRBJ1-2	TRBV4-3	15	-	-	TGCGCCAGTAGCCAATCGTTGGGAGGAACCTATGGCTACACCTTC	CASSQSLGGTYGYTF
TRBJ1-1	TRBV11-3	15	-	-	TGTGCCAGCAGCCCACCCAGGGAGGGGCTCAGTGAAGCTCTCTTT	CASSPPREGLSEALF